This paragraph covers one T cell receptor (beta chain) sequence. The antigen is not known. These data are taken from a study of T cells expressing NK-cell markers. Study conclusions and caveats: For a handful of donors, these clonotypes were likewise the leading ones in the CD3+CD56-NKG2C+ fraction.

Looked up from germline, CDR1 is SGDLS and CDR2 is YYNGEE. This CDR3 is built from 13 residues. TCRdb re-called the 5' RACE reads and catalogs CDR3 proteins one per entry, DNA excluded. The sample has some 120,000 distinct CDR3 sequences, and its top ten clones hold about 18%. The source of this sequence is a woman between 18 and 69 years old in good health. The genes are TRBV9 and TRBJ1-2; TCRdb's D call of TRBD1 is untestable without DNA. Sequenced input: blood T cells: a sorted CD56 or NKG2C T cell subset, CD4+ or CD8+ T cells, or bulk PBMC T cells (not recorded which). The CDR3 sequence: CASESLRGSGYTF.